Listed below are T cell receptor beta chains from one sample, sequenced in a study of beta chain features in type 1 diabetes. Clones were read by immunoSEQ multiplex PCR, and TCRdb kept only the in-frame ones, dropping some. The data show about 370,000 clones, around 10% seen once. The specimen was central memory CD4+ T cells from blood. The receptors come from a man aged 25-45 years with type 1 diabetes. CDR3s include the opening cysteine and the closing phenylalanine or tryptophan. The order of the fields is V gene, J gene, CDR3 protein.

v_call: TRBV10-1; j_call: TRBJ2-1; cdr3_aa: CASSSAGASYNEQFF
v_call: TRBV28; j_call: TRBJ2-7; cdr3_aa: CASSLPQGPSYEQYF
v_call: TRBV7-8; j_call: TRBJ2-7; cdr3_aa: CASSLEWPGQGYEQYF
v_call: TRBV28; j_call: TRBJ1-4; cdr3_aa: CASSFRGNEKLFF
v_call: TRBV5-1; j_call: TRBJ2-5; cdr3_aa: CASSLDPGQETQYF
v_call: TRBV11-2; j_call: TRBJ2-7; cdr3_aa: CASSLLGGKRSYEQYF
v_call: TRBV7-2; j_call: TRBJ2-2; cdr3_aa: CASSLGLAVGELFF
v_call: TRBV18; j_call: TRBJ2-7; cdr3_aa: CASSPSRTGVEQYF
v_call: TRBV5-4; j_call: TRBJ2-1; cdr3_aa: CASSFWTGAYNEQFF
v_call: TRBV19; j_call: TRBJ1-4; cdr3_aa: CASSTRGLF
v_call: TRBV25-1; j_call: TRBJ2-1; cdr3_aa: CASSGTGSLGDEQFF
v_call: TRBV6-5; j_call: TRBJ2-7; cdr3_aa: CASSPGVNYEQYF
v_call: TRBV19; j_call: TRBJ1-1; cdr3_aa: CASSIMPRGNTEAFF
v_call: TRBV7-2; j_call: TRBJ2-4; cdr3_aa: CASSVTTGSLNIQYF
v_call: TRBV12-5; j_call: TRBJ2-3; cdr3_aa: CASGLAPSPDSAFTDTQYF
v_call: TRBV27; j_call: TRBJ2-2; cdr3_aa: CASSLFYNAHTGELFF
v_call: TRBV5-1; j_call: TRBJ1-2; cdr3_aa: CASSPPGGKGYTF
v_call: TRBV5-6; j_call: TRBJ2-3; cdr3_aa: CASSSLGTQYF
v_call: TRBV21-1; j_call: TRBJ2-7; cdr3_aa: CASSSRWLPRYEQYF
v_call: TRBV6-1; j_call: TRBJ2-3; cdr3_aa: CASSEGLHTDTQYF
v_call: TRBV4-2; j_call: TRBJ2-1; cdr3_aa: CASSFGTGVYNEQFF
v_call: TRBV28; j_call: TRBJ2-3; cdr3_aa: CASRGPGRTTDTQYF